This paragraph reports one TCR beta chain. Its antigen is unknown. The records do not include a CMV serostatus for this donor. The data originate from a study of cytomegalovirus exposure and HLA in healthy donors. Overall study context: Across some 400 genotyped donors, over 70% landed in the Caucasian-associated ancestry cluster. Study-wide results and limits: A later analysis reportedly found that, within productive TCRs, an Asian-associated ancestry cluster had fewer N-insertions than the mean observed across the approximately 670 donors. One variant, a missense change in DCLRE1C, was linked in a later analysis to TCR beta V- and J-gene trimming.

With 60 Vbeta and 13 Jbeta primers, the PCR was carried out. Sequenced by immunoSEQ multiplex PCR; TCRdb stores in-frame clones only, minus some. Here the sample spans 120,000 to 150,000 clones, roughly two thirds being singletons. This receptor was obtained from a human donor in good health. Sequenced sample: PBMCs.

The CDR3: CASSQDKTRSYEQYF. CDR3 DNA: TGTGCCAGCAGCCAAGATAAAACCAGGTCCTACGAGCAGTACTTC. The V and J genes are TRBV4-2 and TRBJ2-7; no clear D gene. CDR1 is LGHNA, CDR2 YNFKEQ, per germline. There are 15 residues in the CDR3. V was cut by 0 bases and J by 1 base, with 10 bases left in between.